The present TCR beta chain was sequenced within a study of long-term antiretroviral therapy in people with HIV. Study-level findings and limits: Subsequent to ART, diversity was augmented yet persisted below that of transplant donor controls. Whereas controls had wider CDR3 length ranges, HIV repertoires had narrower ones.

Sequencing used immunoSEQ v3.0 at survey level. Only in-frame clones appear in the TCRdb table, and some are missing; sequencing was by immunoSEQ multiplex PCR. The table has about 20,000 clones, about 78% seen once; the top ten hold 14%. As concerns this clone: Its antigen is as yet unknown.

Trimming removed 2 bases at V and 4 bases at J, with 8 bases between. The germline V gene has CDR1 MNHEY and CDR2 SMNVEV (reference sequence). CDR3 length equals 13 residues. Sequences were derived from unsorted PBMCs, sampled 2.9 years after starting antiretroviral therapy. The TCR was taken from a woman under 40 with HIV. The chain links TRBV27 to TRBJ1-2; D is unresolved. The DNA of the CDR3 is TGTGCCAGCAGTTTAGACGGCAGCTATGGCTACACCTTC. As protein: CASSLDGSYGYTF.